The 26 T cell receptor beta chains reported below all come from one sample, sequenced in a study of OX40 agonist ivuxolimab in advanced cancers. This table comes from immunoSEQ multiplex PCR, and its TCRdb copy is limited to in-frame clones, with some not included. This repertoire shows more than 7,000 clones, approximately 70% found once; its top ten account for approximately 39%. The sample in question was CD4+ or CD8+ T cells sorted from blood, obtained in a trial of the OX40 agonist ivuxolimab. These TCRs come from an adult with an advanced solid tumor such as melanoma, head and neck, liver or kidney cancer.

This clone was seen a single time. This chain connects TRBV7-9 to TRBJ1-2; 9 bases match TRBD1. This CDR3 is 15 amino acids long. Germline CDR1 SEHNR, CDR2 FQNEAQ (reference sequence). V was clipped by 6 bases and J by 7 bases; unmatched bases: 12. The CDR3 DNA follows: TGTGCCAGCAGTACCGGGACAGGGAAAAATCGTGGCTACACCTTC. This codes for CASSTGTGKNRGYTF. Based on the CDR3 plus reference TRBV7-9 and TRBJ1-2, the full variable domain is DTGVSQNPRHKITKRGQNVTFRCDPISEHNRLYWYRQTLGQGPEFLTYFQNEAQLEKSRLLSDRFSAERPKGSFSTLEIQRTEQGDSAMYLCASSTGTGKNRGYTFGSGTRLTVV.

CDR3 amino acids: CASSPGRGGYGYTF. For the CDR3, the DNA is TGTGCCAGCAGCCCAGGCAGGGGGGGCTATGGCTACACCTTC. This chain connects TRBV6-6 to TRBJ1-2; 7 bases align to TRBD1. From germline, CDR1 is MNHNY and CDR2 SVGAGI (reference sequence). The CDR3 loop spans 14 amino acids. The junction had 8 bases not matched to a gene; V was cut back by 6 bases and J by 4 bases.

This clone was counted ten times or more. Distinct nucleotide sequences in the sample also encode this CDR3. This rearrangement joins TRBV2 to TRBJ1-1, with D perhaps TRBD1 (6 bases). This CDR3 has 14 amino acids. V was trimmed by 6 bases and J by 2 bases, leaving 13 bases between them. Germline V gene lookup returns CDR1 SNHLY and CDR2 FYNNEI. CDR3 residues: CASSKGQLNTEAFF. CDR3 DNA sequence: TGTGCCAGCAGCAAGGGACAACTAAACACTGAAGCTTTCTTT. Together with reference TRBV2 and TRBJ1-1, the CDR3 gives the full variable domain: EPEVTQTPSHQVTQMGQEVILRCVPISNHLYFYWYRQILGQKVEFLVSFYNNEISEKSEIFDDQFSVERPDGSNFTLKIRSTKLEDSAMYFCASSKGQLNTEAFFGQGTRLTVV.

DNA for the CDR3: TGTGCCAGCAGCCCCGGGACAGGGTTACTCCACGAGCAGTACTTC. This sequence encodes CASSPGTGLLHEQYF. The rearrangement links TRBV6-5 to TRBJ2-7; 9 positions match TRBD1. V was pared by 6 bases and J by 5 bases, with 11 bases of the junction left unmatched. Germline V gene lookup returns CDR1 MNHEY and CDR2 SVGAGI. The CDR3 sequence is 15 residues long.

The V gene is TRBV19, the J gene TRBJ2-1; D is unresolved. The V end was cut by 2 bases, the J end by 2 bases, with 10 bases between. The CDR3 is 15 amino acids. Per the germline V gene, CDR1 is LNHDA and CDR2 is SQIVND (reference sequence). DNA for the CDR3: TGTGCCAGTAGTATAACTGGTCTAGCCTACAATGAGCAGTTCTTC. Encoded protein: CASSITGLAYNEQFF.

The V and J genes are TRBV21-1 and TRBJ1-2. TRBV21-1 is a recognized pseudogene. The CDR3 has 17 residues. CDR3 loop: CASSKDGGRYRNYGYTF. CDR3 nucleotide sequence: TGTGCCAGCAGCAAAGATGGGGGGCGGTATCGGAACTATGGCTACACCTTC.

This clone has at least ten counts. The V and J genes are TRBV4-1 and TRBJ2-7; D not resolved. Germline CDR1 MGHRA, CDR2 YSYEKL. V shed 1 base and J shed 4 bases, with 8 bases lying between them. The CDR3 is 13 residues long. The CDR3 here is CASSQVLEYEQYF. The CDR3 DNA follows: TGCGCCAGCAGCCAAGTCCTGGAGTACGAGCAGTACTTC.

This chain links TRBV12-5 with TRBJ2-1, with D perhaps TRBD2 (6 bases). V gave up 6 bases and J gave up 0 bases, with 15 bases separating them. CDR3 size: 16 residues. Germline V lookup: CDR1 LGHNT, CDR2 FRNRAP. The CDR3 DNA follows: TGTGCTAGTGGCGTCGGGACTCACAGCTCCTACAATGAGCAGTTCTTC. This codes for CASGVGTHSSYNEQFF.

The CDR3 DNA sequence: TGTGCCAGTAGTACTCGGGACAGGTACTACGAGCAGTACTTC. It yields the protein CASSTRDRYYEQYF. The rearrangement joins TRBV19 to TRBJ2-7; 8 nucleotides agree with TRBD1. The CDR3 is made up of 14 amino acids. The germline V gene has CDR1 LNHDA and CDR2 SQIVND (reference sequence). V dropped 4 bases and J dropped 3; count of bases not matched to a gene: 5.

This clone was detected a few times. The V gene is TRBV6-5, the J gene TRBJ2-1, with 10 bases lining up with TRBD2. CDR3 length: 13 residues. CDR1 is MNHEY and CDR2 is SVGAGI in the germline V gene. Trimming took 4 bases from V and 6 from J; bases not matched to a gene: 0. CDR3 protein: CASSWTSGNEQFF. CDR3 bases: TGTGCCAGCAGTTGGACTAGCGGCAATGAGCAGTTCTTC.

In nucleotides, the CDR3 is TGTGCCAGTAGTATAGATCAGGTCGGACTAGCGGGCAATGAGCAGTTCTTC. Encoded protein: CASSIDQVGLAGNEQFF. The rearrangement links TRBV19 to TRBJ2-1; 11 bases are a match to TRBD2. V was clipped by 0 bases and J by 6 bases; unmatched bases: 7. CDR1 is LNHDA and CDR2 is SQIVND in the germline V gene (reference sequence). This CDR3 contains 17 residues.

The chain recombines TRBV13 with TRBJ2-7, with a possible D match to TRBD1 (9 bases). V was trimmed by 5 bases and J by 2 bases, leaving 19 bases between them. The CDR3 contains 16 residues. CDR1 is PRHDT and CDR2 is FYEKMQ in the germline V gene (reference sequence). In nucleotides, the CDR3 is TGTGCCAGCAGCCCGGGAGGGACAGGGTCGGCCTACGAGCAGTACTTC. Translated: CASSPGGTGSAYEQYF.

The chain couples TRBV13 to TRBJ2-7, with D tentatively TRBD2 (7 bases). Germline values: CDR1 PRHDT, CDR2 FYEKMQ (reference sequence). There are 15 residues in the CDR3. The V end lost 5 bases, the J end lost 5 bases, and 19 bases lay between the germline ends. As DNA, the CDR3 is TGTGCCAGCAGCACAGGGACGGCGGGAGCGAACGAGCAGTACTTC. Its translation: CASSTGTAGANEQYF.

This clone was detected once. The chain links TRBV11-2 to TRBJ1-1; possibly TRBD1 for D (5 bases). Germline values: CDR1 SGHAT, CDR2 FQNNGV. Trimming cost V 1 base and J 0 bases, with 9 bases left between them. The CDR3 loop spans 15 amino acids. CDR3 region: CASSLVGRVNTEAFF. CDR3 DNA: TGTGCCAGCAGCTTAGTCGGCAGGGTGAACACTGAAGCTTTCTTT.

The chain uses TRBV29-1 and TRBJ2-2; D is possibly TRBD1 (6 bases). Per germline, CDR1 SQVTM and CDR2 ANQGSEA. Trimming removed 4 bases from V and 0 bases from J, with 6 bases in between. This CDR3 contains 13 residues. CDR3 amino acids: CSVGQANTGELFF. The CDR3 region has the DNA TGCAGCGTTGGACAGGCGAACACCGGGGAGCTGTTTTTT.

CDR3 sequence: CASSLILPGLGETQYF. The CDR3 bases are TGCGCCAGCAGTCTGATTCTACCGGGGCTGGGAGAGACCCAGTACTTC. V and J are TRBV23-1 and TRBJ2-5, with D perhaps given as TRBD1 or TRBD2 (5 bases each). TRBV23-1 belongs to the ORF category, with a function that is uncertain. CDR3 length: 16 amino acids. V lost 4 bases and J lost 4, with 19 bases in between.

The chain is built from TRBV11-1 and TRBJ2-1; possibly TRBD2 for D (6 bases). The length of the CDR3 is 16 residues. The germline CDR1 and CDR2 sequences are SGHAT and FQDESV (reference sequence). Trimming pared 6 bases from V and 10 bases from J, leaving 25 bases between. DNA of the CDR3: TGTGCCAGCAGTCCCCCGGGGGAACCGAGGATCCAGGAGCAGTTCTTC. It translates to CASSPPGEPRIQEQFF.

The CDR3 bases are TGTGCCAGCAGTTTTTCACAGAACACTGAAGCTTTCTTT. Residues: CASSFSQNTEAFF. The chain joins TRBV27 to TRBJ1-1; D is unclear. In germline, CDR1 is MNHEY, CDR2 SMNVEV (reference sequence). CDR3 length: 13 amino acids. Deletions cut 3 bases from V and 1 base from J, with 6 bases between.

V usage is TRBV27 and J usage is TRBJ2-7; weak D call: TRBD2 (6 bases). The V gene lost 5 bases and the J gene lost 7 bases, with 15 bases spanning the gap. This CDR3 region has 13 residues. In germline, CDR1 is MNHEY, CDR2 SMNVEV (reference sequence). This CDR3 is CASSPRLVWEQYF. CDR3 DNA: TGTGCCAGCAGTCCCCGACTAGTTTGGGAGCAGTACTTC.

J is TRBJ2-2 and V is TRBV9; unclear D gene. Trimming took 4 bases from V and 4 from J, leaving 8 bases between them. Per germline, CDR1 SGDLS and CDR2 YYNGEE. The CDR3 length is 13 residues. For the CDR3, the DNA is TGTGCCAGCAGCTTATGGGGCACCGGGGAGCTGTTTTTT. The encoded protein is CASSLWGTGELFF.

The CDR3 region is CSVKGQGPHEQYF. DNA of the CDR3: TGCAGCGTTAAGGGACAGGGTCCCCACGAGCAGTACTTC. The V gene is TRBV29-1, the J gene TRBJ2-7, with 9 bases aligning to TRBD1. Germline V gene lookup returns CDR1 SQVTM and CDR2 ANQGSEA. This CDR3 spans 13 amino acids. After removal of 5 bases from V and 5 bases from J, the junction contained 7 bases not matched to a gene.

This clone is termed medium-sized. J is TRBJ1-2 and V is TRBV13; 9 bases align to TRBD1. The J segment lost 3 bases and the V segment lost 5 bases, leaving 7 bases of the junction unmatched. Germline lookup yields CDR1 PRHDT and CDR2 FYEKMQ (reference sequence). The CDR3 runs 15 residues. This CDR3 reads CASSIGTGSYYGYTF. The DNA of the CDR3 is TGTGCCAGCAGCATTGGGACAGGGAGTTACTATGGCTACACCTTC. The entire variable domain, with the rest obtained from reference TRBV13 and TRBJ1-2, is as follows: AAGVIQSPRHLIKEKRETATLKCYPIPRHDTVYWYQQGPGQDPQFLISFYEKMQSDKGSIPDRFSAQQFSDYHSELNMSSLELGDSALYFCASSIGTGSYYGYTFGSGTRLTVV.

The chain links TRBV9 to TRBJ1-1, with 7 positions matching TRBD1. The length of the CDR3 is 14 residues. Germline values: CDR1 SGDLS, CDR2 YYNGEE. The junction had 0 bases not matched to a gene; V was cut back by 0 bases and J by 1 base. The CDR3 sequence: CASSVEGANTEAFF. The CDR3 DNA reads TGTGCCAGCAGCGTAGAGGGGGCGAACACTGAAGCTTTCTTT.

The rearrangement links TRBV27 to TRBJ2-7, with D possibly called TRBD1 or TRBD2 (6 bases each). The CDR3 runs 15 residues. Per germline, CDR1 MNHEY and CDR2 SMNVEV (reference sequence). V gave up 1 base and J gave up 2 bases, with 12 bases separating them. CDR3 region: CASSLFSGAAYEQYF. In DNA, the CDR3 is TGTGCCAGCAGTTTATTCTCGGGGGCAGCCTACGAGCAGTACTTC.

The rearrangement links TRBV19 to TRBJ2-2, with D possibly being TRBD1 (6 bases). V lost 6 bases and J lost 0, with 20 bases in between. CDR1 and CDR2 from the germline V gene are LNHDA and SQIVND (reference sequence). The CDR3 extends over 18 amino acids. The CDR3 DNA sequence: TGTGCCAGTAGCCCACAGGGCCCGGCTTTGTCGAACACCGGGGAGCTGTTTTTT. Its translation is CASSPQGPALSNTGELFF. The variable domain in full, completed from reference TRBV19 and TRBJ2-2, reads DGGITQSPKYLFRKEGQNVTLSCEQNLNHDAMYWYRQDPGQGLRLIYYSQIVNDFQKGDIAEGYSVSREKKESFPLTVTSAQKNPTAFYLCASSPQGPALSNTGELFFGEGSRLTVL.

This chain joins TRBV7-9 and TRBJ2-1, with D hard to call. CDR3 length: 13 residues. Between the trimmed V and J ends, which lost 4 bases and 4 bases, there was a span of 8 bases. Germline V gene data show CDR1 as SEHNR and CDR2 as FQNEAQ (reference sequence). The CDR3 DNA follows: TGTGCCAGCAGCTATTTAAGGTACAATGAGCAGTTCTTC. This sequence encodes CASSYLRYNEQFF.